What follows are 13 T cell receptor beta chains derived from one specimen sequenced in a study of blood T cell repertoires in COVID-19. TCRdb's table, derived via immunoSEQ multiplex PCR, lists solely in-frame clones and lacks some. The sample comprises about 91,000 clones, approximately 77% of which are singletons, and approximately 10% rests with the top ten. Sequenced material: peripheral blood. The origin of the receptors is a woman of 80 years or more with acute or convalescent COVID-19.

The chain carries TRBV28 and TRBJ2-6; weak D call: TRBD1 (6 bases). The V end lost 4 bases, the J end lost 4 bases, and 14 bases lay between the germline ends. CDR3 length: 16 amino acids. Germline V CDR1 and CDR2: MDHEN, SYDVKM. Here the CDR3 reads CASSYLQGTGANVLTF. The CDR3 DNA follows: TGTGCCAGCAGTTACTTACAGGGTACCGGGGCCAACGTCCTGACTTTC.

The DNA for the CDR3 is TGCAGTGGCGGTGGGTTGGAGACCCAGTACTTC. Its translation is CSGGGLETQYF. V gene TRBV20-1 combines with J gene TRBJ2-5; D is ambiguous. V was trimmed by 7 bases and J by 5 bases, leaving 11 bases between them. The CDR3 covers 11 residues. Germline CDR1 reads DFQATT; CDR2 reads SNEGSKA (reference sequence).

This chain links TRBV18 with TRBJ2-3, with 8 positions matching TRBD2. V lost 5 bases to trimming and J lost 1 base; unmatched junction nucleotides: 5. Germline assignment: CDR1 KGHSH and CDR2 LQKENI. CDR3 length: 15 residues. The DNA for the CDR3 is TGTGCCAGCTCATCGAATAGCGGGGGCACAGATACGCAGTATTTT. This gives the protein CASSSNSGGTDTQYF. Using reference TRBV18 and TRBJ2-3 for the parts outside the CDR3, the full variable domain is NAGVMQNPRHLVRRRGQEARLRCSPMKGHSHVYWYRQLPEEGLKFMVYLQKENIIDESGMPKERFSAEFPKEGPSILRIQQVVRGDSAAYFCASSSNSGGTDTQYFGPGTRLTVL.

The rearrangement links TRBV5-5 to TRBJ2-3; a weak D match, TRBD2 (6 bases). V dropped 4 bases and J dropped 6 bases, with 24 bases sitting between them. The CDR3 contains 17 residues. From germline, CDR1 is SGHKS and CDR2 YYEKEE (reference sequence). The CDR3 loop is CASSPRGPTSGVDTQYF. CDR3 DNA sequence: TGTGCCAGCAGCCCTAGGGGTCCGACTAGTGGAGTGGATACGCAGTATTTT.

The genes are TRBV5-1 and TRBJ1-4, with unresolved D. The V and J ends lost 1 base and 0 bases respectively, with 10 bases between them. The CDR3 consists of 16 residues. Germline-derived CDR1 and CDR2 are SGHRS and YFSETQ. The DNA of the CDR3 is TGCGCCAGCAGCTTGCTTCGATCTACAACTAATGAAAAACTGTTTTTT. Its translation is CASSLLRSTTNEKLFF.

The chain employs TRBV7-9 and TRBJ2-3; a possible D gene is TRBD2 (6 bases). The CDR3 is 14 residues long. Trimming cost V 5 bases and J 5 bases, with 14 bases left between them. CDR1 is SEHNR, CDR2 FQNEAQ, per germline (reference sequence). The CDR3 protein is CASSPRAGLDTQYF. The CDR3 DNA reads TGTGCCAGCAGCCCCAGGGCGGGACTAGATACGCAGTATTTT.

CDR3 in DNA: TGCGCCAGCAGCTCCGGGACTGCGAACACCGGGGAGCTGTTTTTT. Amino acids: CASSSGTANTGELFF. The V and J genes are TRBV5-1 and TRBJ2-2, with D possibly TRBD2 on 6 matching bases. The CDR3 consists of 15 residues. The germline V gene has CDR1 SGHRS and CDR2 YFSETQ. V was clipped by 3 bases and J by 0 bases, with 9 bases between them.

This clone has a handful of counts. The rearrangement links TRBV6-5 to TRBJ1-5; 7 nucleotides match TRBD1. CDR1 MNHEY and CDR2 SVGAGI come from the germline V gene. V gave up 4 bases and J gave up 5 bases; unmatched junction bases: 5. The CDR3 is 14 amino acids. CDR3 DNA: TGTGCCAGCAGTTTTAGACAGGGTTATCAGCCCCAGCATTTT. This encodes CASSFRQGYQPQHF.

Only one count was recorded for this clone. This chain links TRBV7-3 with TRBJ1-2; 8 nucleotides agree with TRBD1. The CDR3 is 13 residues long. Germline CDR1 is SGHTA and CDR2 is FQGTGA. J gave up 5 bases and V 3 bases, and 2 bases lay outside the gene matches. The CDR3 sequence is CASSLDREYGYTF. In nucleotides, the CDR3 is TGTGCCAGCAGCTTGGACAGGGAGTATGGCTACACCTTC.

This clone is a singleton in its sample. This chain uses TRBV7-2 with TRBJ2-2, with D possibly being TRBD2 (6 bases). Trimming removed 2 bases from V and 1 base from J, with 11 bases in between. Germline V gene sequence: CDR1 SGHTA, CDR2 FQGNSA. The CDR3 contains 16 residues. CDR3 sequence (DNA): TGTGCCAGCAGCTTAATAGGAGGGTTGAACACCGGGGAGCTGTTTTTT. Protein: CASSLIGGLNTGELFF.

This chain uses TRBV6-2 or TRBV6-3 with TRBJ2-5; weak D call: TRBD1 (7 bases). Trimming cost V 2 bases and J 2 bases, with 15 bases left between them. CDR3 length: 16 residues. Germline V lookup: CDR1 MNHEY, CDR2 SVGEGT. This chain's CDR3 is CASSYTWQGGQETQYF. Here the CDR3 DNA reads TGTGCCAGCAGTTACACGTGGCAGGGGGGTCAAGAGACCCAGTACTTC.

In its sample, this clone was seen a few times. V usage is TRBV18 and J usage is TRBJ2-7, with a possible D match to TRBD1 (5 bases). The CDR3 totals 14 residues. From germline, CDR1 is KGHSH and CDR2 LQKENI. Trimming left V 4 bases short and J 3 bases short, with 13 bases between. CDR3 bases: TGTGCCAGCTCACGGGGCGCTAACAACTACGAGCAGTACTTC. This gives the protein CASSRGANNYEQYF.

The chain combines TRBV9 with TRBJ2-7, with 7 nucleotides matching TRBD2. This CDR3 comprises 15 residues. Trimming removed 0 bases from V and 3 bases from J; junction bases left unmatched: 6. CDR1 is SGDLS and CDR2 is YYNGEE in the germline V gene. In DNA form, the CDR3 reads TGTGCCAGCAGCGTAGCTTCGGGGGAGGGCTACGAGCAGTACTTC. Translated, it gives CASSVASGEGYEQYF.